The next 27 T cell receptor beta chains were all read from a single sample in a study of beta chain features in type 1 diabetes. The study's findings and limits: Type 1 diabetes patients showed a moderate but significant shortening of TCRB CDR3s in all four CD4+ subsets.

The antigens these receptors bind are not known. TCRB transcripts that were expressed got sequenced, as all of the isolated RNA had been reverse transcribed. TCRdb keeps only in-frame clones here, not all; method: immunoSEQ multiplex PCR. Of hundreds of thousands of clones in the sample, around 9% were seen once. The sample comprised central memory CD4+ T cells from blood. The receptors here all came from a man between 25 and 39 years old with type 1 diabetes.

The CDR3 is CASSLRHYEQYF. CDR3 DNA sequence: TGTGCCAGCAGCTTAAGGCATTACGAGCAGTACTTC. The chain uses TRBV11-2 and TRBJ2-7; D is uncertain. The CDR3 runs to 12 residues. From germline, CDR1 is SGHAT and CDR2 FQNNGV. V gave up 2 bases and J gave up 4 bases, with 6 bases separating them.

This clone was counted only a few times. The genes are TRBV7-9 and TRBJ2-3; perhaps TRBD2 as D (6 bases). This CDR3 is 13 amino acids long. Trimming pared 8 bases from V and 2 bases from J, leaving 11 bases between. The germline V gene encodes CDR1 SEHNR and CDR2 FQNEAQ (reference sequence). The CDR3 protein is CASEGGLTDTQYF. The CDR3 DNA sequence: TGTGCCAGCGAGGGAGGACTCACAGATACGCAGTATTTT.

V and J are TRBV6-5 and TRBJ2-2; D is possibly TRBD1 (5 bases). V was pared by 5 bases and J by 1 base, with 11 bases between. Germline V gene lookup returns CDR1 MNHEY and CDR2 SVGAGI. The CDR3 is 15 residues long. CDR3 sequence: CASSPSTGNTGELFF. The CDR3 DNA is TGTGCCAGCAGTCCCTCAACAGGGAACACCGGGGAGCTGTTTTTT.

This clone was observed a few times. The chain employs TRBV5-1 and TRBJ1-2; unclear D gene. This CDR3 has 12 amino acids. Germline V CDR1 and CDR2: SGHRS, YFSETQ. V was trimmed by 2 bases and J by 4 bases, leaving 6 bases between them. The CDR3, as DNA: TGCGCCAGCAGCTTTGACCTCTATGGCTACACCTTC. This codes for CASSFDLYGYTF.

The CDR3 bases are TGTGCCTGGAGCCCAAGGGGGAACACTGAAGCTTTCTTT. Translating gives CAWSPRGNTEAFF. The rearrangement links TRBV30 to TRBJ1-1; the D gene is possibly TRBD1 (5 bases). Per the germline V gene, CDR1 is GTSNPN and CDR2 is SVGIG (reference sequence). Trimming stripped 3 bases from V and 1 base from J, with 9 bases between. The CDR3 loop spans 13 amino acids.

This clone was seen many times. The gene calls are TRBV5-1 and TRBJ1-4, with 7 bases fitting TRBD1. Germline V gene lookup returns CDR1 SGHRS and CDR2 YFSETQ. The CDR3 consists of 16 residues. Losses at the gene ends were 2 bases for V and 2 bases for J; bases not matched to a gene: 6. The CDR3 DNA reads TGCGCCAGCAGCTTTGGACAGGCGACGACTAATGAAAAACTGTTTTTT. This gives the protein CASSFGQATTNEKLFF.

This rearrangement joins TRBV6-5 to TRBJ1-6; D gene uncertain. This CDR3 has 13 residues. Germline V gene lookup returns CDR1 MNHEY and CDR2 SVGAGI. Trimming took off 5 bases at V and 8 bases at J, with 10 bases between the two ends. The CDR3 nucleotides read TGTGCCAGCAGTCAATCCCGGGATTCACCCCTCCACTTT. It encodes CASSQSRDSPLHF.

V is TRBV2 and J is TRBJ1-1, with a possible D match to TRBD1 (6 bases). Germline V gene lookup returns CDR1 SNHLY and CDR2 FYNNEI. The CDR3 length is 12 residues. V dropped 0 bases and J dropped 11 bases, with 10 bases sitting between them. Written as DNA, the CDR3 is TGTGCCAGCAGTGAAGCAGGGGGATTGGCTTTCTTT. This encodes CASSEAGGLAFF.

This clone was detected only a few times. The V call is TRBV11-2, the J call TRBJ2-7; a possible D gene is TRBD1 (5 bases). Germline-derived CDR1 and CDR2 are SGHAT and FQNNGV. The CDR3 length is 14 residues. V was clipped by 5 bases and J by 4 bases, with 15 bases between them. CDR3 DNA sequence: TGTGCCAGCAGCATAGGGGATAAGGTATACGAGCAGTACTTC. It specifies CASSIGDKVYEQYF.

This clone was picked up many times. The rearrangement uses TRBV28 and TRBJ2-3, with 10 bases aligning to TRBD2. CDR1 is MDHEN and CDR2 is SYDVKM in the germline V gene. The CDR3 spans 16 residues. J gave up 4 bases and V 1 base, and 5 bases lay outside the gene matches. CDR3 loop: CASSLFGSGGPDTQYF. DNA for the CDR3: TGTGCCAGCAGTTTATTCGGTAGCGGGGGGCCAGATACGCAGTATTTT. Drawing the rest from reference TRBV28 and TRBJ2-3, the complete variable domain is DVKVTQSSRYLVKRTGEKVFLECVQDMDHENMFWYRQDPGLGLRLIYFSYDVKMKEKGDIPEGYSVSREKKERFSLILESASTNQTSMYLCASSLFGSGGPDTQYFGPGTRLTVL.

V usage is TRBV27 and J usage is TRBJ1-5, with D possibly matching TRBD1 (5 bases). Per the germline V gene, CDR1 is MNHEY and CDR2 is SMNVEV (reference sequence). The length of the CDR3 is 14 residues. The germline V and J ends were trimmed by 5 bases and 5 bases, with 13 bases remaining between them. Here the CDR3 DNA reads TGTGCCAGCAGTCCCCTCAGGGATTATCAGCCCCAGCATTTT. Encoded protein: CASSPLRDYQPQHF.

In its sample, this clone was seen a few times. This chain's CDR3 is CASSESGALAKNIQYF. For the CDR3, the DNA is TGTGCCAGCAGTGAATCGGGGGCCCTAGCCAAAAACATTCAGTACTTC. V and J are TRBV25-1 and TRBJ2-4; D is perhaps TRBD1 or TRBD2 (6 bases each). The CDR3 has 16 residues. Germline-derived CDR1 and CDR2 are MGHDK and SYGVNS. The V end lost 1 base, the J end lost 0 bases, and 10 bases lay between the germline ends.

The chain combines TRBV28 with TRBJ2-1; no clear D. From germline, CDR1 is MDHEN and CDR2 SYDVKM. V was pared by 5 bases and J by 7 bases, with 15 bases between. The CDR3 extends over 14 amino acids. CDR3 sequence: CASSTRVSGNEQFF. In DNA, the CDR3 is TGTGCCAGCAGTACAAGGGTATCCGGGAATGAGCAGTTCTTC.

This clone has more than one count but fewer than ten. The rearrangement uses TRBV14 and TRBJ1-3, with unresolved D. The V and J ends lost 3 bases and 2 bases respectively, with 14 bases between them. CDR3 length: 16 residues. CDR1 is SGHDN and CDR2 is FVKESK in the germline V gene. The CDR3 nucleotides read TGTGCCAGCAGCCAGAACCGCGGGAACCCTGGAAACACCATATATTTT. It specifies CASSQNRGNPGNTIYF. The whole variable domain, remainder taken from reference TRBV14 and TRBJ1-3, is EAGVTQFPSHSVIEKGQTVTLRCDPISGHDNLYWYRRVMGKEIKFLLHFVKESKQDESGMPNNRFLAERTGGTYSTLKVQPAELEDSGVYFCASSQNRGNPGNTIYFGEGSWLTVV.

CDR3 sequence reads: CASSLYRETQYF. The CDR3 region has the DNA TGTGCCAGCAGCCTATACAGGGAGACCCAGTACTTC. The chain recombines TRBV11-2 with TRBJ2-5; possibly TRBD1 for D (5 bases). Trimming stripped 5 bases from V and 5 bases from J, with 9 bases between. CDR3 length equals 12 residues. Germline V lookup: CDR1 SGHAT, CDR2 FQNNGV.

V usage is TRBV7-2 and J usage is TRBJ2-2; no clear D. Germline CDR1 SGHTA, CDR2 FQGNSA. The length of the CDR3 is 16 residues. V shed 1 base and J shed 4 bases, with 13 bases lying between them. CDR3 region: CASSLESPGPTGELFF. For the CDR3, the DNA is TGTGCCAGCAGCTTAGAAAGCCCCGGGCCCACCGGGGAGCTGTTTTTT.

The table lists this clone with a few counts. An end of the junction does not agree with germline; a read error may underlie this. The chain uses TRBV20-1 and TRBJ2-3; D gene uncertain. The CDR3 totals 11 residues. Germline V CDR1 and CDR2: DFQATT, SNEGSKA (reference sequence). CDR3 in amino acids: CSPRTTDTQYF. The CDR3, as DNA: TGCAGTCCTAGGACCACAGATACGCAGTATTTT.

This clone has only a few counts. This sequence joins TRBV2 and TRBJ2-5, with 10 bases lining up with TRBD1. This CDR3 has 14 residues. Looked up from germline, CDR1 is SNHLY and CDR2 is FYNNEI. With 5 bases clipped from V and 6 bases from J, the junction kept 6 bases outside the gene matches. The CDR3 nucleotides read TGTGCCAGCAGTCCGGGACAGGGGATGAAGACCCAGTACTTC. This sequence encodes CASSPGQGMKTQYF.

The sample holds a few counts of this clone. This chain joins TRBV19 and TRBJ1-2, with a possible D match to TRBD1 (5 bases). Germline CDR1 is LNHDA and CDR2 is SQIVND (reference sequence). The V gene lost 5 bases and the J gene lost 6 bases, with 22 bases spanning the gap. The CDR3 has 16 residues. The CDR3 region is CASSLLPGFMVDGYTF. As DNA, the CDR3 is TGTGCCAGTAGTCTCCTCCCAGGGTTTATGGTCGATGGCTACACCTTC.

The V call is TRBV7-9, the J call TRBJ2-3; 10 nucleotides match TRBD1. The CDR3 has 15 residues. Trimming removed 5 bases from V and 6 bases from J; junction bases left unmatched: 8. Germline loops: CDR1 SEHNR, CDR2 FQNEAQ (reference sequence). The CDR3: CASSDWTGGSDTQYF. The DNA for the CDR3 is TGTGCCAGCAGCGATTGGACAGGGGGATCTGATACGCAGTATTTT. The complete variable domain, with remaining parts taken from reference TRBV7-9 and TRBJ2-3, reads DTGVSQNPRHKITKRGQNVTFRCDPISEHNRLYWYRQTLGQGPEFLTYFQNEAQLEKSRLLSDRFSAERPKGSFSTLEIQRTEQGDSAMYLCASSDWTGGSDTQYFGPGTRLTVL.

The chain joins TRBV7-6 to TRBJ2-5, with a tentative D call TRBD1 (6 bases). Trimming cost V 1 base and J 1 base, with 13 bases left between them. Germline V gives CDR1 SGHVS, CDR2 FNYEAQ. This CDR3 has 16 amino acids. Written as DNA, the CDR3 is TGTGCCAGCAGCTTAGGCCCAGGGGAGTCCCAAGAGACCCAGTACTTC. Its protein product is CASSLGPGESQETQYF. The entire variable domain, with the rest obtained from reference TRBV7-6 and TRBJ2-5, is as follows: GAGVSQSPRYKVTKRGQDVALRCDPISGHVSLYWYRQALGQGPEFLTYFNYEAQQDKSGLPNDRFSAERPEGSISTLTIQRTEQRDSAMYRCASSLGPGESQETQYFGPGTRLLVL.

The V call is TRBV2, the J call TRBJ1-5, with D perhaps matching TRBD1 (5 bases). V dropped 1 base and J dropped 3 bases, with 7 bases sitting between them. Germline V gives CDR1 SNHLY, CDR2 FYNNEI. This CDR3 is built from 14 residues. The CDR3 DNA sequence: TGTGCCAGCAGTGAAGGACAGCCCAATCAGCCCCAGCATTTT. This encodes CASSEGQPNQPQHF.

This clone occurred many times. This chain uses TRBV7-2 with TRBJ2-5; D is perhaps TRBD2 (7 bases). Trimming cost V 6 bases and J 9 bases, with 14 bases left between them. The CDR3 runs to 12 residues. Germline V lookup: CDR1 SGHTA, CDR2 FQGNSA. DNA for the CDR3: TGTGCCAGCAGAGGGGGAGGGATGGCCCAGTACTTC. This encodes CASRGGGMAQYF.

This clone turned up a few times. The chain carries TRBV6-5 and TRBJ2-3; a possible D gene is TRBD2 (6 bases). The V end was cut by 0 bases, the J end by 8 bases, with 6 bases between. The CDR3 consists of 12 residues. Per the germline V gene, CDR1 is MNHEY and CDR2 is SVGAGI. Here the CDR3 DNA reads TGTGCCAGCAGTTACTCGGGAGGTACGCAGTATTTT. This gives the protein CASSYSGGTQYF.

The gene calls are TRBV19 and TRBJ1-1; a weak D match, TRBD1 (6 bases). Germline V gives CDR1 LNHDA, CDR2 SQIVND (reference sequence). Trimming took 5 bases from V and 6 from J, leaving 10 bases between them. The CDR3 runs 12 residues. The CDR3 nucleotides are TGTGCCAGTAGTGTACAGGGATCTGAAGCTTTCTTT. Translated: CASSVQGSEAFF.

This clone was seen a handful of times. This chain joins TRBV9 and TRBJ2-3; TRBD2 matches 9 bases. CDR3 length equals 18 residues. In germline, CDR1 is SGDLS, CDR2 YYNGEE. J lost 1 base, V lost 0 bases, and 9 bases had no gene match. Written as DNA, the CDR3 is TGTGCCAGCAGCGTAGTGGTTAGCGGGGGACACCGCACAGATACGCAGTATTTT. It yields the protein CASSVVVSGGHRTDTQYF.

This clone was found a few times. The rearrangement uses TRBV5-1 and TRBJ2-3; weak D call: TRBD1 (5 bases). The V end lost 2 bases, the J end lost 0 bases, and 10 bases lay between the germline ends. Germline V gene lookup returns CDR1 SGHRS and CDR2 YFSETQ. The CDR3 spans 15 residues. The CDR3, as DNA: TGCGCCAGCAGCTTTCGAGACAGTAGCACAGATACGCAGTATTTT. Its protein product is CASSFRDSSTDTQYF.